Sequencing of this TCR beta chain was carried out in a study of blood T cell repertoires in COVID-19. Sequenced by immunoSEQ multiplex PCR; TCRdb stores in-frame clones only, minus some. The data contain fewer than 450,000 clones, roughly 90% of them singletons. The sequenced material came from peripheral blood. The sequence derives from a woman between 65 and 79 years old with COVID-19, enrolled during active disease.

Here the CDR3 reads CASSFLAGGTDTQYF. The CDR3 bases are TGTGCCAGCAGCTTTTTAGCGGGGGGCACAGATACGCAGTATTTT. J is TRBJ2-3 and V is TRBV7-9; 9 positions match TRBD2. This CDR3 has 15 residues. Germline trimming cut 3 bases from V and 1 base from J; bases unmatched to any gene: 2. Germline values: CDR1 SEHNR, CDR2 FQNEAQ (reference sequence).